The sequence of this TCR beta chain was determined in a study of blood T cell repertoires in COVID-19. Across the study: Whether acute or convalescent, the COVID-19 samples came from the United States, Italy and Spain.

V lost 4 bases and J lost 8, with 15 bases in between. This CDR3 contains 13 residues. Germline values: CDR1 MGHRA, CDR2 YSYEKL. Only in-frame clones appear in the TCRdb table, and some are missing; sequencing was by immunoSEQ multiplex PCR. Of roughly 200,000 clones detected, roughly 84% appear once; the ten largest clones hold around 2.9%. This sequence originates from a young woman who had been exposed to COVID-19. Material for sequencing was PBMCs or T cells enriched from blood (not recorded which). The J gene is TRBJ2-7, the V gene TRBV4-1; no firm D call. The CDR3 sequence: CASSPAGILQQYF. CDR3 nucleotide sequence: TGCGCCAGCAGCCCGGCAGGCATATTACAGCAGTACTTC.